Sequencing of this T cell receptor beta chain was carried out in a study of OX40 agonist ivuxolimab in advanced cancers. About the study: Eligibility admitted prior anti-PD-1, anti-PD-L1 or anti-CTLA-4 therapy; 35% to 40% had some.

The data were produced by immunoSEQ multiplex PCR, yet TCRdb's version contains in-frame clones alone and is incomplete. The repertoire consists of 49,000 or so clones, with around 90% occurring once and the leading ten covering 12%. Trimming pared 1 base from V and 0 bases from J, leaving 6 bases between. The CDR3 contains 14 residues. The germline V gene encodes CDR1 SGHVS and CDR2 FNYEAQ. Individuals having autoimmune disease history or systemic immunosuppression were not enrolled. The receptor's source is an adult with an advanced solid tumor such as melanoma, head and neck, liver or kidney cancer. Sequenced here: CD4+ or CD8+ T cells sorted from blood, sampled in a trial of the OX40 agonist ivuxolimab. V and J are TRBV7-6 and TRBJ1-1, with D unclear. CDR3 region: CASSLGRLNTEAFF. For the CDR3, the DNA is TGTGCCAGCAGCTTAGGAAGGTTGAACACTGAAGCTTTCTTT.